This T cell receptor (beta chain) was identified during a study of blood T cell repertoires in COVID-19. At the level of the study: The analysed material was cDNA or gDNA that came from T cells, B-cell-depleted T cells, or PBMCs.

The authors' processing: Cell counts per sample came from amplifying reference gene primers. Using immunoSEQ multiplex PCR, the repertoire was profiled, and TCRdb retains in-frame clones only, with some absent. V and J calls plus clone size are reproduced from that table; the DNA served to infer D and trimming. Here the sample spans roughly 100,000 clones, over 85% being singletons. The TCR was taken from a woman of 80 years or more in a cohort sampled during active COVID-19. Material: peripheral blood.

This chain's CDR3 is CASSLGVWDNYNEQFF. The CDR3 nucleotides are TGTGCCAGCAGCTTAGGGGTTTGGGACAACTACAATGAGCAGTTCTTC. The chain joins TRBV7-2 to TRBJ2-1, with D tentatively TRBD1 (6 bases). The CDR3 covers 16 residues. The germline V gene has CDR1 SGHTA and CDR2 FQGNSA. V was shortened by 1 base and J by 3 bases, with 13 bases between the two germline ends.